Listed here are 6 T cell receptor beta chains from one sample, sequenced in a study of OX40 agonist ivuxolimab in advanced cancers. Some clones are missing from TCRdb's copy, which holds only in-frame ones; the method was immunoSEQ multiplex PCR. The table lists tens of thousands of clones, over 75% of them singletons. The specimen comprised CD4+ or CD8+ T cells sorted from blood, sampled in a trial of the OX40 agonist ivuxolimab. These receptors were taken from an adult with an advanced solid tumor such as melanoma, head and neck, liver or kidney cancer.

The chain couples TRBV5-4 to TRBJ2-1; D may be TRBD2 (6 bases). This CDR3 has 16 residues. V lost 4 bases and J 0 bases, leaving 14 bases between the germline ends. Germline values: CDR1 SGHNT, CDR2 YYREEE (reference sequence). The CDR3 region is CASSPPGELSYNEQFF. The CDR3 nucleotides read TGTGCCAGCAGCCCCCCGGGGGAGCTCTCCTACAATGAGCAGTTCTTC.

The chain joins TRBV14 to TRBJ1-1; D gene uncertain. V shed 4 bases and J shed 5 bases, with 17 bases lying between them. The CDR3 loop spans 15 amino acids. CDR1 is SGHDN and CDR2 is FVKESK in the germline V gene. CDR3 bases: TGTGCCAGCAGCCCCCCGTCTGGGTGGGTGACTGAAGCTTTCTTT. It yields the protein CASSPPSGWVTEAFF. Based on the CDR3 plus reference TRBV14 and TRBJ1-1, the full variable domain is EAGVTQFPSHSVIEKGQTVTLRCDPISGHDNLYWYRRVMGKEIKFLLHFVKESKQDESGMPNNRFLAERTGGTYSTLKVQPAELEDSGVYFCASSPPSGWVTEAFFGQGTRLTVV.

This clone showed up just a few times. The gene calls are TRBV19 and TRBJ2-1; 9 nucleotides align to TRBD1. This CDR3 comprises 15 residues. The J segment lost 7 bases and the V segment lost 8 bases, leaving 12 bases of the junction unmatched. Germline-derived CDR1 and CDR2 are LNHDA and SQIVND (reference sequence). CDR3 sequence reads: CASSTGTGRRNEQFF. CDR3 sequence (DNA): TGTGCCAGTTCAACCGGGACAGGGAGGCGGAATGAGCAGTTCTTC.

The chain carries TRBV2 and TRBJ2-5; TRBD1 matches 7 bases. J was trimmed by 5 bases and V by 6 bases; bases with no gene match: 15. This CDR3 contains 16 residues. The germline gives CDR1 SNHLY, CDR2 FYNNEI. CDR3 sequence (DNA): TGTGCCAGCAGGAGGCGAGGGACAGAACCTTGGGAGACCCAGTACTTC. Amino acids: CASRRRGTEPWETQYF.

CDR3 nucleotide sequence: TGTGCCAGCAGCTTAGGGGGAGCGAGAACCGGGGAGCTGTTTTTT. Protein product: CASSLGGARTGELFF. This chain uses TRBV7-3 with TRBJ2-2; D is tentatively TRBD1 or TRBD2 (5 bases each). The CDR3 length is 15 residues. Trimming removed 2 bases from V and 5 bases from J, with 12 bases in between. Germline lookup yields CDR1 SGHTA and CDR2 FQGTGA.

The genes are TRBV9 and TRBJ2-1; D not resolved. V dropped 3 bases and J dropped 4 bases, with 17 bases sitting between them. The CDR3 runs to 16 residues. Germline loops: CDR1 SGDLS, CDR2 YYNGEE. The CDR3 DNA reads TGTGCCAGCAGCGAGGACCCCTCCCGCCTTTACAATGAGCAGTTCTTC. It is translated as CASSEDPSRLYNEQFF.